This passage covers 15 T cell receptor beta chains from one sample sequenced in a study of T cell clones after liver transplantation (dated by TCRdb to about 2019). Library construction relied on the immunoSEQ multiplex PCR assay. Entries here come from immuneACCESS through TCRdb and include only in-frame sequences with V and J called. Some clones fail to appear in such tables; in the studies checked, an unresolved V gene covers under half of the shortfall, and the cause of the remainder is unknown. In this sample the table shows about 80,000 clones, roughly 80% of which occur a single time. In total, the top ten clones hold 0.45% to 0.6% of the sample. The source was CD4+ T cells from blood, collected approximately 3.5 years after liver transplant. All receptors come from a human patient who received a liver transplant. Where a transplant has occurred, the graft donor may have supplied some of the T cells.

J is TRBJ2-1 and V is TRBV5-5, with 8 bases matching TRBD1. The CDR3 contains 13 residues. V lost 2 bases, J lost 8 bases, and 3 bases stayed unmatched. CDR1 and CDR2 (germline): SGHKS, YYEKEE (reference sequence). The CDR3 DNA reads TGTGCCAGCAGCTTTCAGGGGGCCTATGAGCAGTTCTTC. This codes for CASSFQGAYEQFF.

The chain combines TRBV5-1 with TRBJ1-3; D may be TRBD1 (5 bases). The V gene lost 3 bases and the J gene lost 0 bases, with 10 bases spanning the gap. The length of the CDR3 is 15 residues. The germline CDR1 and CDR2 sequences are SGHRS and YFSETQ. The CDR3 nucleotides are TGCGCCAGCAGCTCGGGACGGACCTCTGGAAACACCATATATTTT. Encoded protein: CASSSGRTSGNTIYF.

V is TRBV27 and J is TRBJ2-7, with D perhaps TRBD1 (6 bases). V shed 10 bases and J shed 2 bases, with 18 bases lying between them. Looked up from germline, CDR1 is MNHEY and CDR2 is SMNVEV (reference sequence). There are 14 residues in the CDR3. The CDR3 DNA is TGTGCCACCAAAAATGGACAGTTCCCCTACGAGCAGTACTTC. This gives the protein CATKNGQFPYEQYF.

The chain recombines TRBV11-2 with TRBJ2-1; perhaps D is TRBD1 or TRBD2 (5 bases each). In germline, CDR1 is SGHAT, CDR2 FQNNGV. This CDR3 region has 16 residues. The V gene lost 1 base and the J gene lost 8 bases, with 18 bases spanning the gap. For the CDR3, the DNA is TGTGCCAGCAGCTTAGGTGCCGGGACGGGCGGCGATGAGCAGTTCTTC. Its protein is CASSLGAGTGGDEQFF.

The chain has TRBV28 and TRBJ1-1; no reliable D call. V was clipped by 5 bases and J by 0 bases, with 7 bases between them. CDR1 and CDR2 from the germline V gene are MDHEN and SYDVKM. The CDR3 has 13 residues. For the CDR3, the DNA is TGTGCCAGCAGTATCCCAATGAACACTGAAGCTTTCTTT. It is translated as CASSIPMNTEAFF. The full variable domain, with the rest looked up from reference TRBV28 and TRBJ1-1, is DVKVTQSSRYLVKRTGEKVFLECVQDMDHENMFWYRQDPGLGLRLIYFSYDVKMKEKGDIPEGYSVSREKKERFSLILESASTNQTSMYLCASSIPMNTEAFFGQGTRLTVV.

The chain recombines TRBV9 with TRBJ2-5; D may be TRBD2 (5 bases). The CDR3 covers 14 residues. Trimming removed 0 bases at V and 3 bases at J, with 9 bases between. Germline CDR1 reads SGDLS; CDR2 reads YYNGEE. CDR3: CASSVDLGKETQYF. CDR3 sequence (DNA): TGTGCCAGCAGCGTAGATCTCGGGAAAGAGACCCAGTACTTC.

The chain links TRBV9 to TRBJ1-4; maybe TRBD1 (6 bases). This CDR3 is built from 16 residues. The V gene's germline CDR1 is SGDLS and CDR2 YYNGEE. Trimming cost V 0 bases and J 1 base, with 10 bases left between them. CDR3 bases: TGTGCCAGCAGCGTAGCTGGGGGGCGAACTAATGAAAAACTGTTTTTT. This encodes CASSVAGGRTNEKLFF.

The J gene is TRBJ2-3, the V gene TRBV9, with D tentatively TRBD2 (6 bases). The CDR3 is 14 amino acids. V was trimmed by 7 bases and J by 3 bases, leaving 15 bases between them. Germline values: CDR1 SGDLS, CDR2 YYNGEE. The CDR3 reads CASGPRRGTDTQYF. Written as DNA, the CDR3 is TGTGCCAGCGGCCCTAGACGGGGGACAGATACGCAGTATTTT.

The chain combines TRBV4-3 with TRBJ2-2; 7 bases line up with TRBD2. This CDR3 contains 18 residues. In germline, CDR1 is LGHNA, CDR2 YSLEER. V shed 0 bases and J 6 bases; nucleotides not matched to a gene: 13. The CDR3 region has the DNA TGCGCCAGCAGCCAAGACGGAATGCGCGGGAGTACCGCCGGGGAGCTGTTTTTT. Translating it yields CASSQDGMRGSTAGELFF.

The CDR3 region is CASSLGFINYGYTF. Here the CDR3 DNA reads TGTGCCAGCAGCTTGGGGTTTATTAACTATGGCTACACCTTC. The chain recombines TRBV5-8 with TRBJ1-2; D not resolved. CDR3 size: 14 residues. Germline lookup yields CDR1 SGHTS and CDR2 YDEGEE. Deletions cut 0 bases from V and 1 base from J, with 7 bases between. Based on the CDR3 plus reference TRBV5-8 and TRBJ1-2, the full variable domain is EAGVTQSPTHLIKTRGQQATLRCSPISGHTSVYWYQQALGLGLQFLLWYDEGEERNRGNFPPRFSGRQFPNYSSELNVNALELEDSALYLCASSLGFINYGYTFGSGTRLTVV.

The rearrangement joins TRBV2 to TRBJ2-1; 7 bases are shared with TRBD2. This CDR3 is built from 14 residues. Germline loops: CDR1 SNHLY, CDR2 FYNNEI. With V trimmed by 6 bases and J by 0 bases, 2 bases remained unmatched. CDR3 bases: TGTGCCAGCAGCCGGGAGGCCTCCTACAATGAGCAGTTCTTC. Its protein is CASSREASYNEQFF. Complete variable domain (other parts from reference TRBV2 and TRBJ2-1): EPEVTQTPSHQVTQMGQEVILRCVPISNHLYFYWYRQILGQKVEFLVSFYNNEISEKSEIFDDQFSVERPDGSNFTLKIRSTKLEDSAMYFCASSREASYNEQFFGPGTRLTVL.

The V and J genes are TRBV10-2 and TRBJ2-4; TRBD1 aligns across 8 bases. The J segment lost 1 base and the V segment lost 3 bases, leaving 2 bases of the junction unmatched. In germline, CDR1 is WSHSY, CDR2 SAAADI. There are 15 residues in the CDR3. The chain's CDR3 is CASSDWTGAKNIQYF. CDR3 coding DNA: TGCGCCAGCAGTGACTGGACAGGGGCCAAAAACATTCAGTACTTC.

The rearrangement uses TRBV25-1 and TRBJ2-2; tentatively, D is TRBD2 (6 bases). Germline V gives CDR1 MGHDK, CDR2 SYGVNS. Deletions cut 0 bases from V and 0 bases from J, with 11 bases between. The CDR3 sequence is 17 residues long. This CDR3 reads CASSEYSGTSNTGELFF. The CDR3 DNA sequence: TGTGCCAGCAGTGAATATAGCGGAACTTCGAACACCGGGGAGCTGTTTTTT.

CDR3 DNA: TGCGCCAGCAGCTGGGGTCGGGATACGCAGTATTTT. Residues: CASSWGRDTQYF. J is TRBJ2-3 and V is TRBV5-1; no reliable D call. Germline CDR1 reads SGHRS; CDR2 reads YFSETQ. The germline V and J ends were trimmed by 3 bases and 6 bases, with 8 bases remaining between them. The CDR3 runs to 12 residues.

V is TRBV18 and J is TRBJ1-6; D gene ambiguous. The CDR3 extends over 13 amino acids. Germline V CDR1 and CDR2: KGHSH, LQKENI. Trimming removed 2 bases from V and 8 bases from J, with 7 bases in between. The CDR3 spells CASSPNRDSPLHF. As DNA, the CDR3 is TGTGCCAGCTCACCAAACAGAGATTCACCCCTCCACTTT.